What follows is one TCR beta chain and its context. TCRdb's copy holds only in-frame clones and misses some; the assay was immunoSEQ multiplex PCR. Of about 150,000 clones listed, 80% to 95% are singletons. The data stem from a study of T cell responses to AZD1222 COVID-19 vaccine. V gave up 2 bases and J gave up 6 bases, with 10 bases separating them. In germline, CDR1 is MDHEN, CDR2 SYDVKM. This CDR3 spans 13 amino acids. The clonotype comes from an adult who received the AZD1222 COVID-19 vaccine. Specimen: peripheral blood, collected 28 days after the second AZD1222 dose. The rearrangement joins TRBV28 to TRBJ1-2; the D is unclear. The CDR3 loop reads CASSLARGHGYTF. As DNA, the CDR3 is TGTGCCAGCAGTTTAGCCCGCGGGCATGGCTACACCTTC.